This T cell receptor beta chain was observed in a study of blood T cell repertoires in COVID-19. Study overall: COVID-19 samples collected from the United States, Italy and Spain covered acute and convalescent phases. PBMCs, B-cell-depleted T cells, or T cells provided the cDNA or gDNA that made up the material.

A Seattle source enrolled patients during active infection and followed them longitudinally. How the authors handled the data: The authors estimated nucleated cell counts from reference gene primer amplification. Sequencing was performed with immunoSEQ multiplex PCR; in TCRdb, only in-frame clones are kept and a portion is missing. V, J and clone size are those of that table, while D and trimming were read from the DNA. The sample holds approximately 460,000 clones, 89% seen once. The germline CDR1 and CDR2 sequences are SNHLY and FYNNEI. Trimming took 3 bases from V and 0 from J; bases not matched to a gene: 3. The length of the CDR3 is 15 residues.

The rearrangement links TRBV2 to TRBJ2-7; TRBD2 matches at 9 bases. The TCR was taken from a young man with COVID-19, enrolled during active disease. Source material: peripheral blood. Here the CDR3 reads CASSEGSGSSYEQYF. In nucleotides, the CDR3 is TGTGCCAGCAGTGAGGGTAGCGGGAGCTCCTACGAGCAGTACTTC. Complete variable domain (other parts from reference TRBV2 and TRBJ2-7): EPEVTQTPSHQVTQMGQEVILRCVPISNHLYFYWYRQILGQKVEFLVSFYNNEISEKSEIFDDQFSVERPDGSNFTLKIRSTKLEDSAMYFCASSEGSGSSYEQYFGPGTRLTVT.